Each of the 18 T cell receptor beta chains below was sequenced from the same sample in a study of cytotoxic CD8 clonotypes in ibrutinib-treated CLL. This table comes from immunoSEQ multiplex PCR, and its TCRdb copy is limited to in-frame clones, with some not included. The sample consists of 200,000 to 250,000 clones, approximately 75% of them appearing once. The sequenced sample was PBMCs, obtained after 12 months of ibrutinib treatment. These receptors were taken from a human donor with chronic lymphocytic leukemia.

This rearrangement joins TRBV5-1 to TRBJ1-3; the match to TRBD1 covers 8 bases. Trimming removed 1 base from V and 2 bases from J; junction bases left unmatched: 2. Germline CDR1 reads SGHRS; CDR2 reads YFSETQ. The CDR3 is 15 amino acids. The CDR3: CASSLWTGTGNTIYF. CDR3 bases: TGCGCCAGCAGCTTGTGGACAGGGACTGGAAACACCATATATTTT.

V gene TRBV7-3 combines with J gene TRBJ1-1; perhaps TRBD1 as D (5 bases). The CDR3 spans 13 residues. With 5 bases removed from V and 1 base from J, the gap between germline ends came to 8 bases. Germline assignment: CDR1 SGHTA and CDR2 FQGTGA. The CDR3 here is CASSQDRNTEAFF. In nucleotides, the CDR3 is TGTGCCAGCAGCCAAGACAGGAACACTGAAGCTTTCTTT.

The rearrangement joins TRBV27 to TRBJ2-5, with D maybe TRBD1 (6 bases). Germline assignment: CDR1 MNHEY and CDR2 SMNVEV (reference sequence). Trimming left V 2 bases short and J 5 bases short, with 18 bases between. The CDR3 is 16 residues long. CDR3 residues: CASSLIGRGIPETQYF. CDR3 DNA: TGTGCCAGCAGTTTAATCGGCAGGGGTATTCCTGAGACCCAGTACTTC.

The chain joins TRBV15 to TRBJ2-5; D unresolved. The assigned J gene may be wrong: the sequence end matches TRBJ2-7 better. Germline CDR1 is LNHNV and CDR2 is YYDKDF (reference sequence). There are 14 residues in the CDR3. This CDR3 is CATSRDSYTYEQYF. The CDR3 bases are TGTGCCACCAGCAGAGATTCATACACCTACGAGCAGTACTTC.

This clone was picked up one time. V usage is TRBV11-3 and J usage is TRBJ2-2; D gene uncertain. Per germline, CDR1 SGHNT and CDR2 YENEEA. Between the trimmed V and J ends, which lost 0 bases and 10 bases, there was a span of 15 bases. This CDR3 spans 15 amino acids. The CDR3 protein is CASSLEGTKNQELFF. As DNA, the CDR3 is TGTGCCAGCAGCTTAGAGGGCACAAAAAATCAGGAGCTGTTTTTT.

CDR3 in DNA: TGTGCCAGCAGTTTAGGGGGAGGGACAGGGACCTATGGCTACACCTTC. Its protein is CASSLGGGTGTYGYTF. The chain has TRBV27 and TRBJ1-2; TRBD1 aligns across 9 bases. The CDR3 is 16 residues long. CDR1 and CDR2 from the germline V gene are MNHEY and SMNVEV (reference sequence). J gave up 4 bases and V 2 bases, and 8 bases lay outside the gene matches.

This clone has a handful of counts. The chain couples TRBV27 to TRBJ1-6, with D uncertain. Per germline, CDR1 MNHEY and CDR2 SMNVEV (reference sequence). Deletions cut 7 bases from V and 10 bases from J, with 20 bases between. This CDR3 has 15 residues. The DNA for the CDR3 is TGTGCCAGCACCCTTATGGAGGGAACGGGATCACCCCTCCACTTT. The encoded protein is CASTLMEGTGSPLHF.

This clone was detected only once. The CDR3, as DNA: TGTGCCAGCAGCGAGTGGCGGGGTTCCTACAATGAGCAGTTCTTC. Translation gives CASSEWRGSYNEQFF. The chain uses TRBV7-6 and TRBJ2-1; maybe TRBD2 (6 bases). V lost 5 bases, J lost 1 base, and 12 bases lay in between. CDR3 length: 15 residues. Germline CDR1 and CDR2: SGHVS and FNYEAQ. Variable domain in full (rest from reference TRBV7-6 and TRBJ2-1): GAGVSQSPRYKVTKRGQDVALRCDPISGHVSLYWYRQALGQGPEFLTYFNYEAQQDKSGLPNDRFSAERPEGSISTLTIQRTEQRDSAMYRCASSEWRGSYNEQFFGPGTRLTVL.

This chain connects TRBV19 to TRBJ2-7, with D perhaps TRBD1 (6 bases). The CDR3 sequence is 12 residues long. V was cut by 7 bases and J by 0 bases, with 7 bases left in between. Germline assignment: CDR1 LNHDA and CDR2 SQIVND (reference sequence). CDR3 coding DNA: TGTGCCAGTAAGGGGGTCTCCTACGAGCAGTACTTC. It is translated as CASKGVSYEQYF.

The chain links TRBV4-1 to TRBJ2-1; D possibly corresponds to TRBD1 (5 bases). This CDR3 is built from 17 residues. The ends were cut back, 3 bases at V and 0 bases at J, with 15 bases in the middle. Germline V CDR1 and CDR2: MGHRA, YSYEKL. The CDR3 DNA reads TGCGCCAGCAGCCAGGTGGACATGGGATTCTCCTACAATGAGCAGTTCTTC. It is translated as CASSQVDMGFSYNEQFF.

J is TRBJ2-1 and V is TRBV5-4; 9 positions match TRBD2. The CDR3 covers 16 residues. J lost 6 bases, V lost 6 bases, and 13 bases had no gene match. The V gene's germline CDR1 is SGHNT and CDR2 YYREEE (reference sequence). The CDR3 protein is CASTITGLAGTNEQFF. For the CDR3, the DNA is TGTGCCAGCACCATTACGGGACTAGCAGGGACCAATGAGCAGTTCTTC. The variable domain in full, with the rest retrieved from reference TRBV5-4 and TRBJ2-1, is ETGVTQSPTHLIKTRGQQVTLRCSSQSGHNTVSWYQQALGQGPQFIFQYYREEENGRGNFPPRFSGLQFPNYSSELNVNALELDDSALYLCASTITGLAGTNEQFFGPGTRLTVL.

V gene TRBV27 combines with J gene TRBJ2-7; TRBD1 matches at 9 bases. The V and J ends lost 6 bases and 4 bases, in that order; junction bases with no gene match: 4. The CDR3 is 13 residues long. Germline assignment: CDR1 MNHEY and CDR2 SMNVEV (reference sequence). The CDR3 DNA reads TGTGCCAGCAGGCCGGGACAGGGTTACGAGCAGTACTTC. Translating gives CASRPGQGYEQYF.

This clone was seen a few times. This rearrangement joins TRBV5-1 to TRBJ2-1; 12 bases fit TRBD2. V dropped 4 bases and J dropped 7; count of bases not matched to a gene: 6. The CDR3 contains 15 residues. Per the germline V gene, CDR1 is SGHRS and CDR2 is YFSETQ. The CDR3 DNA reads as TGCGCCAGCAGCCTTCTAGCGGGGGGGACTAATGAGCAGTTCTTC. Encoded protein: CASSLLAGGTNEQFF.

Only one count was recorded for this clone. The V call is TRBV29-1, the J call TRBJ2-2; D is unresolved. The V and J ends lost 5 bases and 5 bases respectively, with 9 bases between them. Germline V gene lookup returns CDR1 SQVTM and CDR2 ANQGSEA. The CDR3 extends over 12 amino acids. The CDR3 DNA is TGCAGCGTTCTAAGCCGGACCGGGGAGCTGTTTTTT. Translated: CSVLSRTGELFF.

This clone was recorded only once. This chain connects TRBV28 to TRBJ2-3; D gene ambiguous. The length of the CDR3 is 14 residues. Germline CDR1 MDHEN, CDR2 SYDVKM. The V end was cut by 1 base, the J end by 2 bases, with 7 bases between. The DNA of the CDR3 is TGTGCCAGCAGTTTATTTTACCTCACAGATACGCAGTATTTT. This translates into CASSLFYLTDTQYF.

This clone was detected once. The chain joins TRBV6-1 to TRBJ2-7; the D gene is possibly TRBD1 (6 bases). The germline V and J ends were trimmed by 2 bases and 1 base, with 12 bases remaining between them. The CDR3 is 15 residues long. The V gene's germline CDR1 is MNHNS and CDR2 SASEGT. This chain's CDR3 is CASSEQDRYSYEQYF. The CDR3 DNA reads TGTGCCAGCAGTGAACAAGACAGGTATTCCTACGAGCAGTACTTC.

The chain combines TRBV5-5 with TRBJ2-7; no reliable D call. Between the trimmed V and J ends, which lost 4 bases and 0 bases, there was a span of 8 bases. The CDR3 has 13 residues. Germline values: CDR1 SGHKS, CDR2 YYEKEE (reference sequence). CDR3 protein: CASSGWDSYEQYF. The CDR3 coding sequence is TGTGCCAGCAGCGGGTGGGACTCCTACGAGCAGTACTTC.

The chain is built from TRBV28 and TRBJ1-5; D is perhaps TRBD1 (6 bases). This CDR3 region has 15 residues. Deletions cut 6 bases from V and 4 bases from J, with 16 bases between. Germline loops: CDR1 MDHEN, CDR2 SYDVKM. The CDR3 spells CASSFLGGLNQPQHF. CDR3 sequence (DNA): TGTGCCAGCAGCTTCTTGGGGGGGCTTAATCAGCCCCAGCATTTT.